The table lists the clone carrying this T cell receptor (beta chain) with many counts. This entry belongs to a study of T cells after yellow fever vaccination. Turning to the study itself: When fractions had low cell numbers, they were prepared with SMART-Seq v4 Ultra Low Input.

The germline V and J ends were trimmed by 6 bases and 4 bases, with 16 bases remaining between them. Germline V gene lookup returns CDR1 DFQATT and CDR2 SNEGSKA (reference sequence). This CDR3 comprises 13 residues. The TCR cDNA carried a universal primer site and UMIs from 5'RACE template switching. TCRdb reanalysed the 5' RACE reads using MiXCR and keeps one entry per CDR3 protein. Of roughly 150,000 distinct CDR3 sequences listed, roughly 8% are singletons. The source material was CD4+ T cells sorted from PBMCs, sampled 5 days after the yellow fever booster vaccination. The chain employs TRBV20-1 and TRBJ2-7, with a possible D match to TRBD2 (6 bases). This TCR was sampled from a man aged 25 to 40 who received the YFV17D yellow fever vaccine. CDR3 nucleotides: TGCAGTGCCGGGGGACGGACCTCTTACGAGCAGTACTTC. Translating gives CSAGGRTSYEQYF.